The 30 T cell receptor beta chains listed next were all sequenced from one sample in a study of T-cell reconstitution after alpha-beta-depleted transplantation in children. Library preparation (for TCRbeta) was performed with unique molecular identifiers. MiXCR was run by TCRdb on the PCR reads, yielding one entry per CDR3 protein. The profile shows about 900,000 distinct CDR3 sequences, under 30% of them singletons. Here the sequenced sample was PBMCs, mostly from graft donor cells, taken 360 days after TCRalphabeta/CD19-depleted stem cell transplant. The source of these receptors is a boy in the first two years of life who had a stem cell transplant for SCID, so the T cells may come from the graft donor.

This clonotype was detected a few times. The chain has TRBV19 and TRBJ1-1; 7 nucleotides match TRBD1. The V gene end was trimmed by 5 bases and the J gene end by 5 bases; junction bases not matched to a gene: 14. In germline, CDR1 is LNHDA, CDR2 SQIVND (reference sequence). The CDR3 totals 16 residues. The CDR3 loop is CASSPTSTGRTTEAFF. CDR3 nucleotides: TGTGCCAGTAGTCCGACCTCGACAGGGCGAACGACTGAAGCTTTCTTT. The whole variable domain, remainder taken from reference TRBV19 and TRBJ1-1, is DGGITQSPKYLFRKEGQNVTLSCEQNLNHDAMYWYRQDPGQGLRLIYYSQIVNDFQKGDIAEGYSVSREKKESFPLTVTSAQKNPTAFYLCASSPTSTGRTTEAFFGQGTRLTVV.

V is TRBV4-1 and J is TRBJ1-5; no firm D call. With 1 base removed from V and 0 bases from J, the gap between germline ends came to 13 bases. There are 17 residues in the CDR3. Looked up from germline, CDR1 is MGHRA and CDR2 is YSYEKL. The CDR3 region has the DNA TGCGCCAGCAGCCAAGTAATCAGGCCGGATAGCAATCAGCCCCAGCATTTT. Its protein is CASSQVIRPDSNQPQHF.

This clonotype was counted between two and nine times. CDR3 protein: CASRAMLPTEETQYF. In nucleotides, the CDR3 is TGTGCCAGCAGAGCCATGTTGCCTACGGAAGAGACCCAGTACTTC. The rearrangement joins TRBV27 to TRBJ2-5; D uncertain. Deletions cut 6 bases from V and 3 bases from J, with 17 bases between. The CDR3 spans 15 residues. Germline V lookup: CDR1 MNHEY, CDR2 SMNVEV (reference sequence).

This chain links TRBV19 with TRBJ1-1, with D uncertain. The CDR3 is made up of 12 amino acids. Germline V gives CDR1 LNHDA, CDR2 SQIVND (reference sequence). Trimming removed 5 bases at V and 4 bases at J, with 8 bases between. This CDR3 is CASSQLGTEAFF. The CDR3 DNA follows: TGTGCCAGTAGTCAGTTGGGCACTGAAGCTTTCTTT.

J is TRBJ2-7 and V is TRBV20-1, with TRBD1 matching over 8 bases. CDR1 is DFQATT and CDR2 is SNEGSKA in the germline V gene (reference sequence). This CDR3 contains 14 residues. Trimming took 6 bases from V and 5 from J; bases not matched to a gene: 12. CDR3 loop: CSAPDGTGPHEQYF. CDR3 DNA: TGCAGTGCGCCAGACGGGACAGGACCCCACGAGCAGTACTTC.

V usage is TRBV15 and J usage is TRBJ2-7, with D unresolved. The CDR3 covers 16 residues. V was clipped by 0 bases and J by 1 base, with 13 bases between them. Germline V gene data show CDR1 as LNHNV and CDR2 as YYDKDF (reference sequence). This chain's CDR3 is CATSRDQVGLSYEQYF. CDR3 nucleotide sequence: TGTGCCACCAGCAGAGATCAGGTTGGTTTATCCTACGAGCAGTACTTC.

This rearrangement joins TRBV15 to TRBJ2-5; 8 nucleotides match TRBD1. Germline loops: CDR1 LNHNV, CDR2 YYDKDF (reference sequence). The CDR3 loop spans 15 amino acids. V lost 2 bases, J lost 1 base, and 3 bases stayed unmatched. The CDR3 protein is CATSRLQGVQETQYF. CDR3 sequence (DNA): TGTGCCACCAGCAGATTACAGGGGGTCCAAGAGACCCAGTACTTC.

This clonotype was counted only a few times. This rearrangement joins TRBV7-2 to TRBJ2-7; either TRBD1 or TRBD2 may fit D (6 bases each). CDR3 length: 15 residues. Germline CDR1 and CDR2: SGHTA and FQGNSA. V was clipped by 1 base and J by 2 bases, with 12 bases between them. CDR3: CASSLEVGGPYEQYF. CDR3 DNA: TGTGCCAGCAGCTTAGAAGTTGGGGGGCCCTACGAGCAGTACTTC.

This clonotype occurred a few times. The rearrangement joins TRBV4-2 to TRBJ2-3; D is unclear. V shed 0 bases and J shed 0 bases, with 4 bases lying between them. Germline V lookup: CDR1 LGHNA, CDR2 YNFKEQ. The CDR3 is made up of 14 amino acids. The CDR3 nucleotides are TGTGCCAGCAGCCAAGAAGTTAGCACAGATACGCAGTATTTT. Translating gives CASSQEVSTDTQYF.

This clonotype has just a few counts. This rearrangement joins TRBV20-1 to TRBJ2-1; 12 bases are shared with TRBD2. The CDR3 sequence is 17 residues long. Germline CDR1 is DFQATT and CDR2 is SNEGSKA (reference sequence). With V trimmed by 3 bases and J by 3 bases, 9 bases remained unmatched. In nucleotides, the CDR3 is TGCAGTGCTAGCCCTAGCGGGGGGGCCCTCTACTACAATGAGCAGTTCTTC. This translates into CSASPSGGALYYNEQFF.

In this sample, this clonotype turned up a few times. This chain uses TRBV4-3 with TRBJ1-5; D is ambiguous. This CDR3 contains 16 residues. CDR1 is LGHNA and CDR2 is YSLEER in the germline V gene. Trimming pared 1 base from V and 4 bases from J, leaving 14 bases between. The CDR3 DNA sequence: TGCGCCAGCAGCCAAGGGCCTCCTGGAGGTAATCAGCCCCAGCATTTT. Translating it yields CASSQGPPGGNQPQHF.

The V gene is TRBV20-1, the J gene TRBJ2-7; maybe TRBD1 (5 bases). Germline CDR1 reads DFQATT; CDR2 reads SNEGSKA (reference sequence). This CDR3 contains 15 residues. Deletions cut 0 bases from V and 3 bases from J, with 15 bases between. Here the CDR3 reads CSARDVEKGFYEQYF. Written as DNA, the CDR3 is TGCAGTGCTAGAGATGTCGAGAAGGGGTTCTACGAGCAGTACTTC.

V gene TRBV4-1 combines with J gene TRBJ2-1, with D uncertain. This CDR3 region has 15 residues. Germline assignment: CDR1 MGHRA and CDR2 YSYEKL. Trimming left V 1 base short and J 2 bases short, with 9 bases between. Here the CDR3 DNA reads TGCGCCAGCAGCCAAGCTTGGGGAACCTACAATGAGCAGTTCTTC. It specifies CASSQAWGTYNEQFF.

V gene TRBV28 combines with J gene TRBJ2-7, with D unclear. The CDR3 is made up of 17 amino acids. Trimming left V 4 bases short and J 3 bases short, with 22 bases between. Germline V gene sequence: CDR1 MDHEN, CDR2 SYDVKM. Here the CDR3 DNA reads TGTGCCAGCAGTTCCAACACACATATCGCTTCGATCTACGAGCAGTACTTC. This encodes CASSSNTHIASIYEQYF.

This clonotype was counted between two and nine times. V and J are TRBV6-1 and TRBJ1-6, with D possibly matching TRBD1 (6 bases). The germline V and J ends were trimmed by 5 bases and 7 bases, with 15 bases remaining between them. The CDR3 is 15 residues long. Germline V CDR1 and CDR2: MNHNS, SASEGT. The CDR3: CASSINTGNNSPLHF. The CDR3 DNA sequence: TGTGCCAGCAGTATAAACACAGGGAACAATTCACCCCTCCACTTT.

V usage is TRBV6-5 and J usage is TRBJ2-2; D possibly corresponds to TRBD1 (6 bases). V lost 2 bases and J lost 6, with 10 bases in between. The germline V gene encodes CDR1 MNHEY and CDR2 SVGAGI. This CDR3 comprises 14 residues. The CDR3 DNA follows: TGTGCCAGCAGTTACGGGCAGGGGTCCGGGGAGCTGTTTTTT. It is translated as CASSYGQGSGELFF.

The chain employs TRBV6-5 and TRBJ2-5, with TRBD2 matching 9 bases. The CDR3 consists of 16 residues. The germline V gene has CDR1 MNHEY and CDR2 SVGAGI. The J segment lost 0 bases and the V segment lost 0 bases, leaving 2 bases of the junction unmatched. As DNA, the CDR3 is TGTGCCAGCAGTTACTCGCTAGCGGGGAACCAAGAGACCCAGTACTTC. Its protein is CASSYSLAGNQETQYF.

This clonotype was seen a handful of times. This chain connects TRBV7-3 to TRBJ1-2, with D unresolved. The germline V gene encodes CDR1 SGHTA and CDR2 FQGTGA. The germline V and J ends were trimmed by 2 bases and 4 bases, with 14 bases remaining between them. This CDR3 is 15 amino acids long. The CDR3 sequence is CASSLDGAGFYGYTF. The CDR3 nucleotides are TGTGCCAGCAGCTTAGATGGAGCAGGATTCTATGGCTACACCTTC.

This clonotype was counted a few times. The chain's CDR3 is CASRGTGFSGANVLTF. The CDR3 DNA reads TGCGCCAGCAGGGGGACAGGGTTCTCTGGGGCCAACGTCCTGACTTTC. The J gene is TRBJ2-6, the V gene TRBV5-1; the match to TRBD1 covers 9 bases. V dropped 5 bases and J dropped 0; count of bases not matched to a gene: 3. The CDR3 runs to 16 residues. Germline loops: CDR1 SGHRS, CDR2 YFSETQ.

A note on this clonotype: One end of the junction varies from germline; a read error may be responsible. The chain's CDR3 is CASSVAGSGTDTQYF. CDR3 in DNA: TGTGCCAGCAGCGTAGCGGGGTCGGGCACAGATACGCAGTATTTT. The chain employs TRBV7-9 and TRBJ2-3; TRBD2 matches at 8 bases. Germline values: CDR1 SEHNR, CDR2 FQNEAQ (reference sequence). CDR3 length equals 15 residues.

This chain uses TRBV7-9 with TRBJ2-7; D gene ambiguous. The CDR3 sequence is 15 residues long. Trimming took 5 bases from V and 1 from J, leaving 15 bases between them. Per germline, CDR1 SEHNR and CDR2 FQNEAQ (reference sequence). As DNA, the CDR3 is TGTGCCAGCAGCGAGATCTTCTTGGGATCCTACGAGCAGTACTTC. It encodes CASSEIFLGSYEQYF.

In this sample, this clonotype turned up many times. The CDR3 spells CATSSGEGPDTQYF. The CDR3 DNA sequence: TGTGCCACCTCTAGCGGGGAAGGCCCAGATACGCAGTATTTT. The chain employs TRBV10-3 and TRBJ2-3, with 9 nucleotides matching TRBD2. The V segment lost 10 bases and the J segment 4 bases; nucleotides outside the gene matches: 9. Germline V gives CDR1 ENHRY, CDR2 SYGVKD. This CDR3 has 14 amino acids.

This clonotype was counted between two and nine times. This chain joins TRBV3-1 and TRBJ1-3, with D unresolved. With 0 bases removed from V and 7 bases from J, the gap between germline ends came to 16 bases. Germline CDR1 reads LGHDT; CDR2 reads YNNKEL (reference sequence). The CDR3 totals 16 residues. CDR3 DNA sequence: TGTGCCAGCAGCCAAGAGATAAGGACCGGATGGAACACCATATATTTT. Its protein product is CASSQEIRTGWNTIYF.

J is TRBJ1-4 and V is TRBV7-2, with a possible D match to TRBD1 (6 bases). V was shortened by 0 bases and J by 3 bases, with 11 bases between the two germline ends. CDR3 size: 16 residues. Germline V gives CDR1 SGHTA, CDR2 FQGNSA. The DNA of the CDR3 is TGTGCCAGCAGCTTAGCCAGGGGAGGCCCTAATGAAAAACTGTTTTTT. Amino acid sequence: CASSLARGGPNEKLFF.

CDR3 nucleotides: TGTGCCAGCAGCTTAAGCGGGGGTCGGGTCGAGACCCAGTACTTC. Its protein product is CASSLSGGRVETQYF. The rearrangement joins TRBV7-2 to TRBJ2-5; 8 bases agree with TRBD2. The V gene end was trimmed by 2 bases and the J gene end by 5 bases; junction bases not matched to a gene: 7. CDR1 SGHTA and CDR2 FQGNSA come from the germline V gene. The CDR3 has 15 residues.

The V and J genes are TRBV5-6 and TRBJ1-1; 10 bases are shared with TRBD1. CDR1 and CDR2 (germline): SGHDT, YYEEEE. The CDR3 spans 18 residues. Unmatched junction bases numbered 12, after V lost 4 bases and J lost 0 bases. CDR3 nucleotide sequence: TGTGCCAGCAGCCTCAACCGGGACAGGGGAAAAATGAACACTGAAGCTTTCTTT. Its protein is CASSLNRDRGKMNTEAFF.

The J gene is TRBJ1-2, the V gene TRBV4-3; no clear D. CDR1 and CDR2 (germline): LGHNA, YSLEER. The CDR3 totals 14 residues. Trimming removed 4 bases from V and 1 base from J, with 10 bases in between. The CDR3 here is CASSRTWGNYGYTF. In DNA, the CDR3 is TGCGCCAGCAGCCGTACTTGGGGTAACTATGGCTACACCTTC.

The rearrangement uses TRBV29-1 and TRBJ2-2, with D uncertain. V was shortened by 5 bases and J by 4 bases, with 5 bases between the two germline ends. The germline V gene has CDR1 SQVTM and CDR2 ANQGSEA. The CDR3 has 11 amino acids. In DNA, the CDR3 is TGCAGCGTTCTACGCACCGGGGAGCTGTTTTTT. As protein: CSVLRTGELFF.

J is TRBJ2-2 and V is TRBV27; no firm D call. Germline V lookup: CDR1 MNHEY, CDR2 SMNVEV (reference sequence). V was pared by 5 bases and J by 1 base, with 5 bases between. The CDR3 length is 13 residues. The CDR3 loop is CASSAGNTGELFF. The CDR3 DNA follows: TGTGCCAGCAGTGCAGGGAACACCGGGGAGCTGTTTTTT.

The table lists this clonotype with a few counts. The V call is TRBV28, the J call TRBJ2-1; 9 bases are a match to TRBD2. V was clipped by 7 bases and J by 7 bases; unmatched bases: 8. The germline V gene has CDR1 MDHEN and CDR2 SYDVKM. This CDR3 has 14 residues. For the CDR3, the DNA is TGTGCCAGCACCGGTCTAGCGGGAAAAAATGAGCAGTTCTTC. Translation: CASTGLAGKNEQFF.